This T cell receptor beta chain was observed in a study of siplizumab effects on memory and regulatory T cells. The germline V and J ends were trimmed by 5 bases and 3 bases, with 19 bases remaining between them. This CDR3 has 16 residues. Germline CDR1 and CDR2: SGHVS and FQNEAQ. General observations from the study: Proliferating Tregs from siplizumab cultures lacked functional confirmation of suppression. Memory cells seemed less diverse than naive T cells, which also seemed major contributors to the alloresponse. It was not possible to assign a naive or memory phenotype to roughly 80-96% of proliferating CD4+ or CD8+ clones.

Remarks on this clone: Its specificity is not known.

Approximately 100,000 TCR templates underwent assay in each sample. Sequenced by immunoSEQ multiplex PCR; TCRdb stores in-frame clones only, minus some. The table records about 100,000 clones, 94% of them present only once. The sequenced sample consisted of non-Treg CD4+ T cells sorted from blood. The TCR comes from a human donor in good health. The rearrangement links TRBV7-8 to TRBJ2-5; possible D gene TRBD1, 6 bases. For the CDR3, the DNA is TGTGCCAGCAGCACCTTGGGGGCAGGCCAGGAAGAGACCCAGTACTTC. It codes for CASSTLGAGQEETQYF.